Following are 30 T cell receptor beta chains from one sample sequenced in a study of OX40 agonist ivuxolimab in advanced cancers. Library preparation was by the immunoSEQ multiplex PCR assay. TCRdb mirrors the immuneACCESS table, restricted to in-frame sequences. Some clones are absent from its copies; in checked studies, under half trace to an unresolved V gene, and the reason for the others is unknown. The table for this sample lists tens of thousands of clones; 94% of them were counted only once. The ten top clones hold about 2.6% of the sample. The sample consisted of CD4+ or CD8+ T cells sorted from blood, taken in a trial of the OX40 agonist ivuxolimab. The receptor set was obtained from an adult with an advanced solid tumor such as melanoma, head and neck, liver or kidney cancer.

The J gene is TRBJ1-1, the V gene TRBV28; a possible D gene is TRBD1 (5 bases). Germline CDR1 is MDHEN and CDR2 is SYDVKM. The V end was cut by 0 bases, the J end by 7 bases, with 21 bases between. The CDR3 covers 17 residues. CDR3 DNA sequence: TGTGCCAGCAGTTTATGGGGGGACTCCCGAGATCCGAATGAAGCTTTCTTT. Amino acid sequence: CASSLWGDSRDPNEAFF.

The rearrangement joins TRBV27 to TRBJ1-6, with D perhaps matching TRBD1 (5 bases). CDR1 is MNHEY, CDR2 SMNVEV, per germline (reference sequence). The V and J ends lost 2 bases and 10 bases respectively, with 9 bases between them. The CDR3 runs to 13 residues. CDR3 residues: CASSLRGNSPLHF. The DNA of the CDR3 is TGTGCCAGCAGTTTACGGGGCAACTCACCCCTCCACTTT.

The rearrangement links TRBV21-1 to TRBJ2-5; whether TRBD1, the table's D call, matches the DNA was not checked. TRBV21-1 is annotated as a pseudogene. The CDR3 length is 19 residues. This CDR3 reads CASSKDRGGIGSGRETQYF. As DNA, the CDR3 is TGTGCCAGCAGCAAAGACAGGGGCGGAATTGGATCTGGTAGAGAGACCCAGTACTTC.

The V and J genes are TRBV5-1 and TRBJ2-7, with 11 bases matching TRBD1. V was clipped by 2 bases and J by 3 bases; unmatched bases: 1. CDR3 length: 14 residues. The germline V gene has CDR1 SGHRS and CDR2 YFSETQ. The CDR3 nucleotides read TGCGCCAGCAGCTTTGGGACAGGGGGCTACGAGCAGTACTTC. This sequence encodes CASSFGTGGYEQYF.

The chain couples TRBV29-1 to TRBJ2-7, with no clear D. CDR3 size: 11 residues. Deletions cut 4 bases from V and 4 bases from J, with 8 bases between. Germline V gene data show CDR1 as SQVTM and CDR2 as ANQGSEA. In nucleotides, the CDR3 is TGCAGCGTTGCCACAACTTACGAGCAGTACTTC. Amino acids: CSVATTYEQYF.

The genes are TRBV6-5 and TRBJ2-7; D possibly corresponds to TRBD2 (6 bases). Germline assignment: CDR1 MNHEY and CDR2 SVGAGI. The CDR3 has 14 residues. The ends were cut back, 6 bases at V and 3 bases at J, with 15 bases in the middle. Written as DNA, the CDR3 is TGTGCCAGCAGCAGCACCGGGGGAGACTACGAGCAGTACTTC. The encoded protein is CASSSTGGDYEQYF.

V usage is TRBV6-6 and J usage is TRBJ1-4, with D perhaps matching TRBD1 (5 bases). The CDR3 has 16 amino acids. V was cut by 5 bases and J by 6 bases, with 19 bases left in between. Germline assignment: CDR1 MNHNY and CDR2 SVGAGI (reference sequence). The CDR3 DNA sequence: TGTGCCAGCAGTCCGGACCGCCACAGAGGGGATGAAAAACTGTTTTTT. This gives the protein CASSPDRHRGDEKLFF.

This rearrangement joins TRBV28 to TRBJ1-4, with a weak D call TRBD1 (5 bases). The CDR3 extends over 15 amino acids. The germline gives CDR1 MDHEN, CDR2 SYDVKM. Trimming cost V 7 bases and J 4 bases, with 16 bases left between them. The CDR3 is CASTMATVYNEKLFF. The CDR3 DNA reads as TGTGCCAGCACAATGGCGACAGTTTATAATGAAAAACTGTTTTTT. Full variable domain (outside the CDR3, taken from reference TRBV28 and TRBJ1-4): DVKVTQSSRYLVKRTGEKVFLECVQDMDHENMFWYRQDPGLGLRLIYFSYDVKMKEKGDIPEGYSVSREKKERFSLILESASTNQTSMYLCASTMATVYNEKLFFGSGTQLSVL.

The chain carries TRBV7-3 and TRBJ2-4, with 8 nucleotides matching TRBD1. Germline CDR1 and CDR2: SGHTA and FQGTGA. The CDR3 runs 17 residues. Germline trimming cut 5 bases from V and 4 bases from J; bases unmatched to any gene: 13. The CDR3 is CASSPNGGRQGKNIQYF. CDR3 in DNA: TGTGCCAGCAGCCCAAACGGGGGCAGACAGGGGAAAAACATTCAGTACTTC.

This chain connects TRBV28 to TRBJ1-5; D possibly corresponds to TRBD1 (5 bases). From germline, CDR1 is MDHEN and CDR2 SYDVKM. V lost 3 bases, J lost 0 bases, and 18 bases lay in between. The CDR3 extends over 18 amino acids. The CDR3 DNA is TGTGCCAGCAGTTTTGGGTCTATGGGGGACGGTAGCAATCAGCCCCAGCATTTT. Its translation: CASSFGSMGDGSNQPQHF.

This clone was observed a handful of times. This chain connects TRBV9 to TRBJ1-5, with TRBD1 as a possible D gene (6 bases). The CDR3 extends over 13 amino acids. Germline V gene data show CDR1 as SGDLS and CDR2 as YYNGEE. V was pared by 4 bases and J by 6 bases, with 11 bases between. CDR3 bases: TGTGCCAGCAGCCCGGACAGCGGTCAGCCCCAGCATTTT. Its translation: CASSPDSGQPQHF.

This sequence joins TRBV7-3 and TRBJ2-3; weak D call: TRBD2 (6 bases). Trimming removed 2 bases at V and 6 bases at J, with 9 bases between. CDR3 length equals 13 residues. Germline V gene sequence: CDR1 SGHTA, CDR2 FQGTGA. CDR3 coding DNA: TGTGCCAGCAGCTTAGGGGCGGGGGATACGCAGTATTTT. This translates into CASSLGAGDTQYF.

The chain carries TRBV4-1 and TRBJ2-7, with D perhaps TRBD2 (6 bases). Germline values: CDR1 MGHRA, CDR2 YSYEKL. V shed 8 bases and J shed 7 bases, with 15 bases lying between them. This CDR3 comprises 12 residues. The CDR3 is CASSDLAREQYF. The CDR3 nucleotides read TGCGCCAGCTCGGACCTAGCGCGGGAGCAGTACTTC.

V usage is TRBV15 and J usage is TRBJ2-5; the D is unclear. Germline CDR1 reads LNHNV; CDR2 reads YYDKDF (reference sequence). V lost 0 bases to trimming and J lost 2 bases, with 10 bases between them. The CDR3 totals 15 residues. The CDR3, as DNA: TGTGCCACCAGCAGAGACCGGGCCGGGCAAGAGACCCAGTACTTC. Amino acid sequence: CATSRDRAGQETQYF.

In DNA, the CDR3 is TGCGCCAGCAGTGAGTCGTACGGGAGGGCCCCCGAGACCCAGTACTTC. Translation: CASSESYGRAPETQYF. The V and J genes are TRBV10-1 and TRBJ2-5; 8 bases agree with TRBD2. The CDR3 covers 16 residues. Germline CDR1 is WNHNN and CDR2 is SYGVQD (reference sequence). Trimming took 0 bases from V and 5 from J; bases not matched to a gene: 8.

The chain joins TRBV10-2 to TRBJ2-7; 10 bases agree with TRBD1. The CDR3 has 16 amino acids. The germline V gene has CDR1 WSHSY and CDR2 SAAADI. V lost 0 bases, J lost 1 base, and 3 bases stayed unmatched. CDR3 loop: CASSESGQGLSYEQYF. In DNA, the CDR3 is TGCGCCAGCAGTGAGTCGGGACAGGGGTTATCCTACGAGCAGTACTTC.

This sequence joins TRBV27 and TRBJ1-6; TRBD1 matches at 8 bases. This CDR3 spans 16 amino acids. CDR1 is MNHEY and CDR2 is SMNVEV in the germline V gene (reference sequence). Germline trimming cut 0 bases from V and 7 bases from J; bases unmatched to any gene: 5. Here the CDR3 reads CASSLSTWTGNSPLHF. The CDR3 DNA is TGTGCCAGCAGTTTATCCACTTGGACAGGGAATTCACCCCTCCACTTT.

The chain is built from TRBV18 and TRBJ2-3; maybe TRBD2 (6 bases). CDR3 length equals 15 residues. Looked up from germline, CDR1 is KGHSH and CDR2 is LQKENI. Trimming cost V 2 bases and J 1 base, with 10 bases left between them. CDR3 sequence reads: CASSPWEEGTDTQYF. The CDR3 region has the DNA TGTGCCAGCTCACCATGGGAGGAGGGCACAGATACGCAGTATTTT.

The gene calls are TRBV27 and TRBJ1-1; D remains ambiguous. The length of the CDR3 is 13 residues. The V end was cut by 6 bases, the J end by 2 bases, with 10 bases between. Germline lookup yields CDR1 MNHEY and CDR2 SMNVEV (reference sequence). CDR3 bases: TGTGCCAGCAGGAGTGGGTATAACACTGAAGCTTTCTTT. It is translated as CASRSGYNTEAFF.

The CDR3 region has the DNA TGCAGCGTTGATGCGGCAGGACGAGCTTTCTTT. This sequence encodes CSVDAAGRAFF. The chain has TRBV29-1 and TRBJ1-1; D is unclear. The CDR3 spans 11 residues. Germline assignment: CDR1 SQVTM and CDR2 ANQGSEA. Trimming took 3 bases from V and 10 from J, leaving 12 bases between them. Full variable domain (remainder filled in from reference TRBV29-1 and TRBJ1-1): SAVISQKPSRDICQRGTSLTIQCQVDSQVTMMFWYRQQPGQSLTLIATANQGSEATYESGFVIDKFPISRPNLTFSTLTVSNMSPEDSSIYLCSVDAAGRAFFGQGTRLTVV.

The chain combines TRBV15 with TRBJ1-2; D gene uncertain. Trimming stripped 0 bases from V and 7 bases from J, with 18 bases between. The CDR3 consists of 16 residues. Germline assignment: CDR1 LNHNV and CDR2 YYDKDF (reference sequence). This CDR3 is CATSRDLEEILSGYTF. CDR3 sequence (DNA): TGTGCCACCAGCAGAGATTTGGAGGAAATTCTATCTGGCTACACCTTC.

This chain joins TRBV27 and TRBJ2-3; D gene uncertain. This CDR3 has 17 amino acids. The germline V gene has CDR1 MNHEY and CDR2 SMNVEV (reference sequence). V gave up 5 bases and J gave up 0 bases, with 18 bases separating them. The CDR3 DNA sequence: TGTGCCAGCAGTCTCGAATTGCCTCAAACTAGCACAGATACGCAGTATTTT. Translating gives CASSLELPQTSTDTQYF.

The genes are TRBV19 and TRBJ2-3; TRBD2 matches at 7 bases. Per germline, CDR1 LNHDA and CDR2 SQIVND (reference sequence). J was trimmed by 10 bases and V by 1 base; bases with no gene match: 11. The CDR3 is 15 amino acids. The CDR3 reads CASSIGGGPREAQYF. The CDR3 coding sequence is TGTGCCAGTAGTATAGGCGGGGGTCCCCGAGAGGCGCAGTATTTT.

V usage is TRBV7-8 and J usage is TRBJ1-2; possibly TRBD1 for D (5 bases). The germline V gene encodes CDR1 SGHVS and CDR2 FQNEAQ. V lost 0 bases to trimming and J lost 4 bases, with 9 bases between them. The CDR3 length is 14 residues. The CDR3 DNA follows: TGTGCCAGCAGCTTAGCTAACCAGGGCTATGGCTACACCTTC. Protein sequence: CASSLANQGYGYTF.

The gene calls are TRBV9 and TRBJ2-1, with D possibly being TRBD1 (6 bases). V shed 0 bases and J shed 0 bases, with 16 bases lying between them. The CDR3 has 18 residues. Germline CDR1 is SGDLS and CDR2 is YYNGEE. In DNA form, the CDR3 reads TGTGCCAGCAGCGTAGCAGGGGTTCCGACGAGCTCCTACAATGAGCAGTTCTTC. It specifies CASSVAGVPTSSYNEQFF.

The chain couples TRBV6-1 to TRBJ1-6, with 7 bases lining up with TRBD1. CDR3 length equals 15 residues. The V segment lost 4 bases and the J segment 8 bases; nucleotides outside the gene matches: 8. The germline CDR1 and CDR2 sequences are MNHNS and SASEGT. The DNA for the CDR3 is TGTGCCAGCAGTGCCCGGACAGGCAAGGATTCACCCCTCCACTTT. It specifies CASSARTGKDSPLHF.

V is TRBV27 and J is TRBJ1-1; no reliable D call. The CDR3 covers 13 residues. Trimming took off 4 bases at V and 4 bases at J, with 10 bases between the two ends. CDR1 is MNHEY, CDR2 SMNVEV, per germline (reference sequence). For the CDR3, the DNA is TGTGCCAGCAGTTCGGGTCTACTCACTGAAGCTTTCTTT. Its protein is CASSSGLLTEAFF.

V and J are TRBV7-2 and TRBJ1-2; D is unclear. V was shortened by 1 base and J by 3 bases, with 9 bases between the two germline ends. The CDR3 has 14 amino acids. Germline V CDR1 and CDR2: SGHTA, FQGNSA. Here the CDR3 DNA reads TGTGCCAGCAGCTTAGGCAGGAACTACTATGGCTACACCTTC. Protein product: CASSLGRNYYGYTF.

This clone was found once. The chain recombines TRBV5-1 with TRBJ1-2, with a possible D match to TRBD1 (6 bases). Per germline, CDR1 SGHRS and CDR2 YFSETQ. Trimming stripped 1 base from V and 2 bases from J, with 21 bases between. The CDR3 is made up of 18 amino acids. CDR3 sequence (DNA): TGCGCCAGCAGCTTGTATTACGTGTCGGCAGGGGAGAACTATGGCTACACCTTC. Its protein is CASSLYYVSAGENYGYTF.

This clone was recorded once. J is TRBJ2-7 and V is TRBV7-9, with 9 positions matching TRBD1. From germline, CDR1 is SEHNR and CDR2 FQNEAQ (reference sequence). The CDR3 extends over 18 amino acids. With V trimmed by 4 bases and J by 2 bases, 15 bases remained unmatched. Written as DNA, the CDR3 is TGTGCCAGCAGCTCACCAGACCCGGGACAGGGTCGTCCCTACGAGCAGTACTTC. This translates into CASSSPDPGQGRPYEQYF.